This passage covers 2 T cell receptor beta chains from one sample sequenced in a study of control samples from healthy donors and cancer patients. The data were produced by immunoSEQ multiplex PCR, yet TCRdb's version contains in-frame clones alone and is incomplete. The table includes some 150,000 clones, 75% to 95% detected once. The sequencing input was blood. These receptors were collected from a man in his late teens or twenties in good health.

The chain links TRBV2 to TRBJ2-3, with D hard to call. This CDR3 is 13 amino acids long. V lost 10 bases to trimming and J lost 6 bases, with 17 bases between them. Germline loops: CDR1 SNHLY, CDR2 FYNNEI. This chain's CDR3 is CATGPDWPDTQYF. The CDR3, as DNA: TGTGCCACCGGTCCTGACTGGCCGGATACGCAGTATTTT.

The chain combines TRBV10-3 with TRBJ1-2; possible D gene TRBD1, 6 bases. The CDR3 runs to 17 residues. V was trimmed by 6 bases and J by 1 base, leaving 21 bases between them. CDR1 ENHRY and CDR2 SYGVKD come from the germline V gene. CDR3 region: CAIREEAGTPSNYGYTF. In DNA, the CDR3 is TGTGCCATCAGAGAAGAAGCCGGGACACCAAGTAACTATGGCTACACCTTC.